This TCR beta chain was sequenced during a study of memory CD8 T cells in hepatitis C reinfection. Time point noted: peak reinfection, 3 to 8 weeks after reinfection detection. TCR sequencing was done directly ex vivo on sorted cells, without expansion in vitro. The V end was cut by 4 bases, the J end by 4 bases, with 10 bases between. Germline V CDR1 and CDR2: MNHEY, SVGAGI. The CDR3 is 13 residues long. Libraries were prepared by immunoSEQ multiplex PCR; TCRdb keeps only in-frame clonotypes and omits some of them. The profile shows about 45,000 clones, more than 75% of them singletons. The sequence derives from a man aged 18 to 29 with hepatitis C virus infection. Material: naive CD8+ T cells sorted from blood. V usage is TRBV6-5 and J usage is TRBJ1-2, with a possible D match to TRBD1 (6 bases). DNA for the CDR3: TGTGCCAGCAGTTCACAGGGAAGCTATGGCTACACCTTC. It translates to CASSSQGSYGYTF.